What follows are 5 T cell receptor beta chains derived from one specimen sequenced in a study of blood T cell repertoires in COVID-19. TCRdb's table, derived via immunoSEQ multiplex PCR, lists solely in-frame clones and lacks some. This sample has about 76,000 clones; 90% occur once, and the top ten carry 1.3% to 1.5%. Sequencing used peripheral blood. The receptor source for this set is a man aged 45-60 years with acute or convalescent COVID-19.

The chain couples TRBV9 to TRBJ1-3, with D possibly matching TRBD1 (5 bases). Trimming took off 3 bases at V and 3 bases at J, with 10 bases between the two ends. The CDR3 has 14 residues. Germline V gene sequence: CDR1 SGDLS, CDR2 YYNGEE. In nucleotides, the CDR3 is TGTGCCAGCAGCGCCCGACAGTTTGGAAACACCATATATTTT. Its translation: CASSARQFGNTIYF.

The genes are TRBV7-9 and TRBJ2-2; weak D call: TRBD2 (6 bases). The ends were cut back, 3 bases at V and 0 bases at J, with 11 bases in the middle. The CDR3 is 16 residues long. Germline values: CDR1 SEHNR, CDR2 FQNEAQ (reference sequence). In DNA form, the CDR3 reads TGTGCCAGCAGCTTGCCCGGACTAACGAACACCGGGGAGCTGTTTTTT. Its translation: CASSLPGLTNTGELFF. Full variable domain (remainder filled in from reference TRBV7-9 and TRBJ2-2): DTGVSQNPRHKITKRGQNVTFRCDPISEHNRLYWYRQTLGQGPEFLTYFQNEAQLEKSRLLSDRFSAERPKGSFSTLEIQRTEQGDSAMYLCASSLPGLTNTGELFFGEGSRLTVL.

The chain recombines TRBV5-4 with TRBJ2-1; weak D call: TRBD2 (6 bases). CDR1 and CDR2 from the germline V gene are SGHNT and YYREEE (reference sequence). This CDR3 comprises 19 residues. Trimming stripped 4 bases from V and 0 bases from J, with 23 bases between. The DNA for the CDR3 is TGTGCCAGCAGCCCCGGGGCAGGGAGGAGTCCGAGCTCCTACAATGAGCAGTTCTTC. Amino acids: CASSPGAGRSPSSYNEQFF.

The chain has TRBV4-1 and TRBJ1-5; 8 nucleotides align to TRBD1. The V gene's germline CDR1 is MGHRA and CDR2 YSYEKL. The CDR3 totals 14 residues. The V segment lost 3 bases and the J segment 5 bases; nucleotides outside the gene matches: 3. The CDR3 DNA is TGCGCCAGCAGCCAGGACAGGGATCATCAGCCCCAGCATTTT. Translation: CASSQDRDHQPQHF.

J is TRBJ2-7 and V is TRBV27; 13 bases fit TRBD2. CDR3 length: 18 residues. J was trimmed by 6 bases and V by 5 bases; bases with no gene match: 16. CDR1 is MNHEY, CDR2 SMNVEV, per germline (reference sequence). The CDR3 is CASSPGTSGTSLSSEQYF. The CDR3 coding sequence is TGTGCCAGCAGTCCTGGGACTAGCGGGACGAGTCTCTCCAGCGAGCAGTACTTC.